This TCR beta chain was found in a study of T cells in localized non-small cell lung cancer. Comment on this clone: Its specificity is not known. A read error may produce the germline difference seen at one junction end.

The CDR3 contains 13 residues. The germline CDR1 and CDR2 sequences are LNHDA and SQIVND (reference sequence). Whole-study results and caveats: Adjacent lung exhibited a median of about 50 among the 100 most abundant tumor clones. It was uninvolved adjacent lung that showed the highest T cell clonality, exceeding tumor. Higher blood T cell density tracked longer overall survival.

Profiled with immunoSEQ multiplex PCR; TCRdb holds only in-frame clones, not every one. The table records about 74,000 clones, around 84% of them present only once. This clonotype was sampled from a female donor of 60 years or more with stage I lung adenocarcinoma. This rearrangement joins TRBV19 to TRBJ1-2; 7 nucleotides align to TRBD1. Sample: peripheral blood, taken before any cancer treatment. The CDR3 nucleotides are TGTGCCAGTAGTCTAGACAGGGTTCATGGCTACACCTTC. This translates into CASSLDRVHGYTF. Looking up the rest from reference TRBV19 and TRBJ1-2 gives the full variable domain: DGGITQSPKYLFRKEGQNVTLSCEQNLNHDAMYWYRQDPGQGLRLIYYSQIVNDFQKGDIAEGYSVSREKKESFPLTVTSAQKNPTAFYLCASSLDRVHGYTFGSGTRLTVV.